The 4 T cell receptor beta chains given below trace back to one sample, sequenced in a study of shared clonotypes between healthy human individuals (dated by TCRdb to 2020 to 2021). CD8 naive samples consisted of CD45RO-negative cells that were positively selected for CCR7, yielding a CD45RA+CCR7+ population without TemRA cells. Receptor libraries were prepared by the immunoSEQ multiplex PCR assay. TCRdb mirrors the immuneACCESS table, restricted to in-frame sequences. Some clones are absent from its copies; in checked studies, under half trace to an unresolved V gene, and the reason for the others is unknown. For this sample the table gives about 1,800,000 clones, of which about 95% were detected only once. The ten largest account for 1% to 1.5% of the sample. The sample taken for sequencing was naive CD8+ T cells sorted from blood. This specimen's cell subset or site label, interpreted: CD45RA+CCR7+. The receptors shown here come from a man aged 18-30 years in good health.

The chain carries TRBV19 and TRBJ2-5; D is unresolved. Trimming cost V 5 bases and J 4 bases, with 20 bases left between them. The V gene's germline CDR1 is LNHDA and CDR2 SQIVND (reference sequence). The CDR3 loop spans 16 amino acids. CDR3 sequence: CASSLSFTIGRETQYF. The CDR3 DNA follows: TGTGCCAGTAGTTTGAGTTTTACGATAGGTAGAGAGACCCAGTACTTC.

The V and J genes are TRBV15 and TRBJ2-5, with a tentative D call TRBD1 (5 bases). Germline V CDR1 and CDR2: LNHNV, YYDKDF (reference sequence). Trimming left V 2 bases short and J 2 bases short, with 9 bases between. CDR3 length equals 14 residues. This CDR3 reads CATSRIGHQETQYF. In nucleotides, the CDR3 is TGTGCCACCAGCAGAATTGGACATCAAGAGACCCAGTACTTC.

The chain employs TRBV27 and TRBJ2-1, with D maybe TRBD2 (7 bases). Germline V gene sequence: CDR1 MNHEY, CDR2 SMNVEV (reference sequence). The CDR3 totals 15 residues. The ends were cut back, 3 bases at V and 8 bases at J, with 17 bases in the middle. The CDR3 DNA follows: TGTGCCAGCAGTTTGTTGGGGGGGGGCTCGGATGAGCAGTTCTTC. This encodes CASSLLGGGSDEQFF.

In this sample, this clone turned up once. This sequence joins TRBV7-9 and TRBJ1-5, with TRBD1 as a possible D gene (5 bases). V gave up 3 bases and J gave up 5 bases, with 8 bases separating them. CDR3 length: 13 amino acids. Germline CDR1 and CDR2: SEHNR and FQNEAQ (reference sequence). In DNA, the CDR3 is TGTGCCAGCAGCTTTCAGGGCGATCAGCCCCAGCATTTT. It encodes CASSFQGDQPQHF.